The 20 T cell receptor beta chains given below trace back to one sample, sequenced in a study of tumor-infiltrating lymphocytes in primary liver carcinoma. Blood RNA originated from unsorted whole blood, with germline DNA additionally extracted. Total RNA amounting to around 530 ng was the source from which TCR beta cDNA was made with a constant-region primer. Three-round nested multiplex PCR performed with slightly modified ARM-PCR produced the TCR beta libraries. Rounds one and two of PCR, each of around 11 cycles, were primed with TRBV1-TRBV30 forward primers and a C-beta reverse primer. From the multiplex PCR reads, TCRdb called clonotypes with MiXCR, one entry per CDR3 protein. The profile shows 330,000 or so distinct CDR3 sequences, approximately 65% of them singletons. Specimen: peripheral blood. The receptors stem from a middle-aged man with primary liver carcinoma and hepatitis B virus infection.

V usage is TRBV4-1 and J usage is TRBJ2-1, with 11 bases lining up with TRBD2. The CDR3 is 16 amino acids. The V gene's germline CDR1 is MGHRA and CDR2 YSYEKL. The CDR3 is CTNSKLAGVRSDEQFF. The CDR3, as DNA: TGCACCAACAGTAAACTAGCGGGAGTCAGGTCGGATGAGCAGTTCTTC.

With regard to this clonotype: A much larger clone is a single base away; this may be a read error. The chain has TRBV6-2 or TRBV6-3 and TRBJ2-7; D might be TRBD2 (6 bases). This CDR3 contains 12 residues. Germline values: CDR1 MNHEY, CDR2 SVGEGT. The DNA for the CDR3 is TGTGCCAGCAGGCCGGAGGGTTCCGAGCAGCACTTC. Its translation: CASRPEGSEQHF.

This clonotype has at least ten counts. This chain connects TRBV6-5 to TRBJ2-7; tentatively, D is TRBD2 (5 bases). The CDR3 is 12 amino acids. Trimming shortened V by 8 bases and J by 6 bases, and 14 bases separated the two germline ends. Germline CDR1 and CDR2: MNHEY and SVGAGI. The CDR3 region has the DNA TGTGCCAGCGGGATCCGGGGTGCCGAGCAGTACTTC. Protein sequence: CASGIRGAEQYF.

On this clonotype: The conserved final phenylalanine or tryptophan is absent from the CDR3, which likely points to a read error. V and J are TRBV6-2 or TRBV6-3 and TRBJ2-1; the D is unclear. The CDR3 is 16 amino acids. Germline V gene data show CDR1 as MNHEY and CDR2 as SVGEGT. Trimming stripped 2 bases from V and 0 bases from J, with 11 bases between. CDR3 in DNA: TGTGCCAGCAGTTACGAGGACCTCTCCTCCTACAATGAGCAGTTCGTC. Its translation is CASSYEDLSSYNEQFV.

This clonotype was picked up one time. The rearrangement uses TRBV6-1 and TRBJ2-3; 10 nucleotides match TRBD2. Germline loops: CDR1 MNHNS, CDR2 SASEGT. Trimming removed 10 bases from V and 1 base from J; junction bases left unmatched: 17. The CDR3 runs to 18 residues. The CDR3 loop reads CAISDGGMGLARTDTQYF. For the CDR3, the DNA is TGTGCCATCAGCGACGGGGGGATGGGACTAGCGCGCACAGATACGCAGTATTTT.

Remarks on this clonotype: A read error may be the cause here, since a much bigger clone is one base away. The rearrangement uses TRBV10-3 and TRBJ2-6; the D gene could be TRBD1 or TRBD2 (5 bases each). This CDR3 has 17 residues. The germline V gene has CDR1 ENHRY and CDR2 SYGVKD. CDR3 sequence (DNA): TGTGTCACACTCGGGGCAGCCGTTCCCTCTGGGGCCAACGTCCTGACTTTC. This codes for CVTLGAAVPSGANVLTF.

This clonotype was found many times. The CDR3 reads CASSLTHTDTQYF. CDR3 DNA sequence: TGTGCCAGCAGTTTAACTCACACAGATACGCAGTATTTT. The chain links TRBV12-3 or TRBV12-4 to TRBJ2-3; D is ambiguous. V lost 2 bases and J lost 2, with 5 bases in between. This CDR3 contains 13 residues.

The chain recombines TRBV11-2 with TRBJ2-5; the D gene is possibly TRBD2 (6 bases). V lost 0 bases and J lost 1, with 18 bases in between. Germline CDR1 SGHAT, CDR2 FQNNGV. The CDR3 length is 18 residues. The CDR3 bases are TGTGCCAGCAGCTTAGAGGTTAACAGGAGGGTATTCCAAGAGACCCAGTACTTC. This translates into CASSLEVNRRVFQETQYF.

A word on this clonotype: With a much larger clone just one base away, this may be a read error. The J gene is TRBJ2-1, the V gene TRBV4-3; no firm D call. V was cut by 1 base and J by 12 bases, with 10 bases left in between. This CDR3 is built from 12 residues. Germline V gives CDR1 LGHNA, CDR2 YSLEER. CDR3 sequence: CASSQGFDGQFF. The CDR3 DNA follows: TGCGCCAGCAGCCAAGGTTTCGACGGGCAGTTCTTC.

Details on this clonotype: The germline gene is not matched at one end of the junction; a read error may be the cause. The chain uses TRBV11-2 and TRBJ2-5; tentatively, D is TRBD1 or TRBD2 (5 bases each). CDR3 length: 14 residues. From germline, CDR1 is SGHAT and CDR2 FQNNGV. Written as DNA, the CDR3 is TGTGCCAGCAGCTCCGGGGCAGCCCCTAAGACCCAGAGCTTC. Translated, it gives CASSSGAAPKTQSF.

This clonotype showed up just once. It may be a read error: a sequence one base away is much more abundant. The chain uses TRBV12-3 or TRBV12-4 and TRBJ2-7, with D unclear. Trimming removed 9 bases from V and 1 base from J, with 16 bases in between. This CDR3 comprises 14 residues. CDR3 amino acids: CASAPTGRSYEQYF. The CDR3 region has the DNA TGTGCCAGTGCCCCTACCGGCAGATCCTACGAGCAGTACTTC.

As concerns this clonotype: A clone one base away is much larger, so this may be a read error. This chain joins TRBV12-3 or TRBV12-4 and TRBJ2-4, with 7 bases identical to TRBD2. Losses at the gene ends were 2 bases for V and 7 bases for J; bases not matched to a gene: 14. This CDR3 has 17 amino acids. CDR3 loop: CASSLSGGRHRGNIQYF. The CDR3 nucleotides are TGTGCCAGCAGTTTATCGGGGGGACGCCATCGGGGGAACATTCAGTACTTC.

With regard to this clonotype: In this CDR3 the conserved last residue, phenylalanine or tryptophan, is missing, so a read error is likely. CDR3 nucleotide sequence: TGCGCCAGCAGTGAATTAAGGGGGTTAGAGACCCAGTACTTG. Protein sequence: CASSELRGLETQYL. The genes are TRBV10-1 and TRBJ2-5, with D tentatively TRBD1 (6 bases). Trimming removed 3 bases at V and 4 bases at J, with 12 bases between. The CDR3 covers 14 residues. Germline V gene data show CDR1 as WNHNN and CDR2 as SYGVQD (reference sequence).

Comments on this clonotype: Its ends do not fully match the called genes, so a read error is possible. The V gene is TRBV12-3 or TRBV12-4, the J gene TRBJ1-1, with a possible D match to TRBD1 (5 bases). CDR3 length: 17 residues. CDR3 nucleotides: TGTGCCAGCACCCAAGGCCTTTTTGGGGGGGAGGGCACTGAAGCTTCCTTT. This translates into CASTQGLFGGEGTEASF.

A word on this clonotype: A read error may account for a junction end that differs from germline. V usage is TRBV5-4 and J usage is TRBJ2-6; unclear D gene. The V gene's germline CDR1 is SGHNT and CDR2 YYREEE (reference sequence). The CDR3 extends over 14 amino acids. Here the CDR3 DNA reads TGTGCCAGCAGCCCGCGCTCTGAGGCCAACGTCCTGACTTTC. Translated, it gives CASSPRSEANVLTF.

With regard to this clonotype: A junction end diverges from the germline sequence, so it may reflect a read error. The rearrangement uses TRBV4-1 and TRBJ2-7, with D uncertain. Germline-derived CDR1 and CDR2 are MGHRA and YSYEKL. This CDR3 region has 18 residues. CDR3 sequence reads: CASSQTPLGYRVPYEQHF. In DNA, the CDR3 is TGCGCCAGCAGCCAAACCCCCCTCGGATATCGGGTCCCCTACGAGCAGCACTTC.

The genes are TRBV6-2 or TRBV6-3 and TRBJ2-2; 12 bases match TRBD2. Germline V gene lookup returns CDR1 MNHEY and CDR2 SVGEGT. The V segment lost 9 bases and the J segment 5 bases; nucleotides outside the gene matches: 13. This CDR3 region has 17 residues. The CDR3 DNA is TGTGCCAGTTCCACTACTAGCGGGAGGCCTGAGACCGGGGAGCTGTTTTTT. This sequence encodes CASSTTSGRPETGELFF.

Points on this clonotype: A read error may be the cause here, since a much bigger clone is one base away. The chain carries TRBV4-2 and TRBJ2-2; D perhaps matches TRBD2 (5 bases). Germline CDR1 is LGHNA and CDR2 is YNFKEQ. CDR3 length: 15 amino acids. V lost 5 bases to trimming and J lost 3 bases, with 13 bases between them. CDR3 protein: CASSTQLEYTGELFF. The CDR3, as DNA: TGTGCCAGCAGCACCCAACTAGAATACACCGGGGAGCTGTTTTTT.

As for this clonotype: A junction boundary mismatches the germline segment, possibly from a read error. The J gene is TRBJ2-1, the V gene TRBV5-1; D uncertain. Germline V CDR1 and CDR2: SGHRS, YFSETQ. The length of the CDR3 is 16 residues. The CDR3 loop reads CARSLVDGDSYNEQFF. Written as DNA, the CDR3 is TGCGCCAGGAGCTTGGTGGACGGAGACTCCTACAATGAGCAGTTCTTC.

With respect to this clonotype: At one end the junction does not follow the germline gene, possibly because of a read error. The gene calls are TRBV5-1 and TRBJ2-2; a possible D gene is TRBD2 (5 bases). The CDR3 extends over 15 amino acids. Germline-derived CDR1 and CDR2 are SGHRS and YFSETQ. CDR3 sequence reads: CASSLRVGNTGEPFF. In nucleotides, the CDR3 is TGCGCCAGCAGCTTACGCGTTGGGAACACCGGGGAGCCGTTTTTT.